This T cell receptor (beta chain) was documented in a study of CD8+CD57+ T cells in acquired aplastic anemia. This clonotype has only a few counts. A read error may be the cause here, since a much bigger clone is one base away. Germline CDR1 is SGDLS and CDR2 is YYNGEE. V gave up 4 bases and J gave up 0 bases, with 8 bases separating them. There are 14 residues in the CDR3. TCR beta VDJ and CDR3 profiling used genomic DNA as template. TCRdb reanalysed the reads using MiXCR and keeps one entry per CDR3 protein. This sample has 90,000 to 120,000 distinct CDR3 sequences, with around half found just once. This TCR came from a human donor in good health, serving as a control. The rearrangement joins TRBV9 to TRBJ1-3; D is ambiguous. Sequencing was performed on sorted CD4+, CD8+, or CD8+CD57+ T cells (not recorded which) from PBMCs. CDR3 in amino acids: CASSFSDSGNTIYF. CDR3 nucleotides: TGTGCCAGCAGCTTTTCGGACTCTGGAAACACCATATATTTT.